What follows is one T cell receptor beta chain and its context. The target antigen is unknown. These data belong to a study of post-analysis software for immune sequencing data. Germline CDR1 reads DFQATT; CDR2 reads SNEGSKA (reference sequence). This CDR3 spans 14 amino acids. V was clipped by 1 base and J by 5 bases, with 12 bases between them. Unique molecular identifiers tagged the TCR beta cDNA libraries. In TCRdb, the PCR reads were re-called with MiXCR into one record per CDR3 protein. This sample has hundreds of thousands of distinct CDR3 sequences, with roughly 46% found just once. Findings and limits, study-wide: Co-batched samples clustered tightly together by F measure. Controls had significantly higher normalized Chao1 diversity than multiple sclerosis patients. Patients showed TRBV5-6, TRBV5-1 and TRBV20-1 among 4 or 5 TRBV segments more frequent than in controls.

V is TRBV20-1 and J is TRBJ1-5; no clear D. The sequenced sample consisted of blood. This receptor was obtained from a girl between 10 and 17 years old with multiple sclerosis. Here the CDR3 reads CSARARRTYQPQHF. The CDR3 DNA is TGCAGTGCTAGAGCACGCCGAACATATCAGCCCCAGCATTTT.